This TCR beta chain was recorded in a study of blood T cell repertoires in COVID-19. Overall study context: Acute and convalescent COVID-19 samples came from the United States, Italy and Spain. T cells, B-cell-depleted T cells, or PBMCs supplied cDNA or gDNA.

In the source study's methods: Reference gene primer amplification yielded estimated nucleated cell counts. The method was immunoSEQ multiplex PCR; TCRdb's version includes in-frame clones alone and lacks a portion of them. Clone size and the V and J calls come from that table; the DNA yielded D and trimming. The repertoire holds more than 120,000 clones, with just under 90% as singletons. V was pared by 0 bases and J by 5 bases, with 11 bases between. The germline V gene has CDR1 SGDLS and CDR2 YYNGEE. This CDR3 spans 15 amino acids. The sample comprised peripheral blood. The clonotype comes from a woman aged 45-59 years with active or convalescent COVID-19. The J gene is TRBJ2-2, the V gene TRBV9, with D maybe TRBD1 (7 bases). The CDR3 protein is CASSVDQGGTGELFF. CDR3 in DNA: TGTGCCAGCAGCGTAGATCAGGGGGGAACCGGGGAGCTGTTTTTT.